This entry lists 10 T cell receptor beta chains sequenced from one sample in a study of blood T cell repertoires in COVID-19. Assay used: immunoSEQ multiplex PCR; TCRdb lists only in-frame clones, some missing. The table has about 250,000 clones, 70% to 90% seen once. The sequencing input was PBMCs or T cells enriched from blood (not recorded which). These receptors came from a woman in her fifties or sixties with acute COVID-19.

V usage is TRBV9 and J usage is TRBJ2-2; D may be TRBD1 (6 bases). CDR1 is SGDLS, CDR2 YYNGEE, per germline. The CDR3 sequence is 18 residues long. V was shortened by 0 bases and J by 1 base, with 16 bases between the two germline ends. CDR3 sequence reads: CASSVATLGAVNTGELFF. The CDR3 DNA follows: TGTGCCAGCAGCGTAGCTACGTTGGGGGCAGTGAACACCGGGGAGCTGTTTTTT.

The CDR3 DNA reads as TGTGCCAGCAGCTTGTATCTGGTTGGCAGGCCCTACGAGCAGTACTTC. This codes for CASSLYLVGRPYEQYF. The V call is TRBV5-6, the J call TRBJ2-7; D gene unclear. Trimming shortened V by 1 base and J by 2 bases, and 16 bases separated the two germline ends. Germline V CDR1 and CDR2: SGHDT, YYEEEE. The CDR3 spans 16 residues.

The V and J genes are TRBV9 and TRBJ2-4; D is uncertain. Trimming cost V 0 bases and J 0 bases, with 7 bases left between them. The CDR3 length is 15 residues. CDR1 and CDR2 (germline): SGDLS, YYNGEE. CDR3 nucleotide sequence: TGTGCCAGCAGCGTAGTGGCCCTAGCCAAAAACATTCAGTACTTC. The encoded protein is CASSVVALAKNIQYF.

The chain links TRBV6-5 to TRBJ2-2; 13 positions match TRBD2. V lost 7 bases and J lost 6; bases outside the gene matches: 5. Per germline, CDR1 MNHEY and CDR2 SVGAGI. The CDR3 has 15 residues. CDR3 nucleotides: TGTGCCAGCACCGACGGGACTAGCGGGGCCGGGGAGCTGTTTTTT. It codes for CASTDGTSGAGELFF.

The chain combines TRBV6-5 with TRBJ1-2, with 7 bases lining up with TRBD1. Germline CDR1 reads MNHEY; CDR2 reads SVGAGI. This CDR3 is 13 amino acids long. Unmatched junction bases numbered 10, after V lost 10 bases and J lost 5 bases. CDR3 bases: TGTGCCACCATGACAGGGCTCGTGTATGGCTACACCTTC. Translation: CATMTGLVYGYTF.

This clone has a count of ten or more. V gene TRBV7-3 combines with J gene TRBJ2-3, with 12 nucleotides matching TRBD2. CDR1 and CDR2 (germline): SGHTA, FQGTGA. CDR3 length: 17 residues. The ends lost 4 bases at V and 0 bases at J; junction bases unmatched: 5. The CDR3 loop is CASSSQLAGGSTDTQYF. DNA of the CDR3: TGTGCCAGCAGCTCCCAACTAGCGGGGGGAAGCACAGATACGCAGTATTTT.

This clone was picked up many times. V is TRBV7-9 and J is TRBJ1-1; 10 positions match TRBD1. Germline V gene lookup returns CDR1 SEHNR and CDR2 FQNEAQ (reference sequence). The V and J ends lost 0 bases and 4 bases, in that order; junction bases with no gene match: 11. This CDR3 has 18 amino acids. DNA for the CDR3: TGTGCCAGCAGCTTAGCCCCGGGACAGGGGAGTAGTAGCACTGAAGCTTTCTTT. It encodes CASSLAPGQGSSSTEAFF.

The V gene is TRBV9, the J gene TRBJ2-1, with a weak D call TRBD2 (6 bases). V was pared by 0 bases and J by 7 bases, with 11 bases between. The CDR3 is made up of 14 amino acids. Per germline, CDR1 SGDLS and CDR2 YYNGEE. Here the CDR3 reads CASSVAPSVNEQFF. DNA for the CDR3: TGTGCCAGCAGCGTAGCGCCTAGCGTGAATGAGCAGTTCTTC.

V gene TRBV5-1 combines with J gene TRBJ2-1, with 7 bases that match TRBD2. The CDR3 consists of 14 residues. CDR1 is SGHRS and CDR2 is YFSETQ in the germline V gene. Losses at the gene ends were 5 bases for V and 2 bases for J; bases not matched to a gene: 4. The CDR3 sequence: CASSPGTTYNEQFF. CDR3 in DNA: TGCGCCAGCAGTCCGGGGACTACCTACAATGAGCAGTTCTTC.

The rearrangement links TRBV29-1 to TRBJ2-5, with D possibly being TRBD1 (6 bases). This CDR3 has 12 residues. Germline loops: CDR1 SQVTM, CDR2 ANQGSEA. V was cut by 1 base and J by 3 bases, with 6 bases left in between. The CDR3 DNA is TGCAGCGTTGAAGGGGACAAAGAGACCCAGTACTTC. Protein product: CSVEGDKETQYF.